This T cell receptor (beta chain) was obtained from a study of CD8 T cells in Susac syndrome. Study information: There were Susac syndrome patients who were therapy-naive at blood draw, others on corticosteroids, and others on intravenous immunoglobulin alone.

V lost 0 bases, J lost 0 bases, and 18 bases lay in between. CDR1 and CDR2 from the germline V gene are LGHDT and YNNKEL (reference sequence). The CDR3 consists of 19 residues. Study-level results: The authors acknowledged that their TCR sequencing and HLA analysis involved a relatively small number of individuals.

A remark on this clonotype: Its antigen is still unknown.

Random hexamers primed reverse transcription of roughly 0.45 to 1 ug RNA. It was immunoSEQ multiplex PCR that amplified TCR beta CDR3 across 54 Vbeta and 13 Jbeta. Via MiXCR, TCRdb re-called the immunoSEQ multiplex PCR reads, giving one row per CDR3 protein. The sample has 75,000 to 80,000 distinct CDR3 sequences, 94% seen once. The sample consisted of CD8+ T cells from PBMCs. The chain has TRBV3-1 and TRBJ1-5; the D is unclear. This receptor was obtained from a human donor with Susac syndrome. The CDR3 is CASSQEGTARPNSNQPQHF. CDR3 sequence (DNA): TGTGCCAGCAGCCAAGAAGGCACAGCTAGACCCAATAGCAATCAGCCCCAGCATTTT. Supplemented by reference TRBV3-1 and TRBJ1-5, the full variable domain reads DTAVSQTPKYLVTQMGNDKSIKCEQNLGHDTMYWYKQDSKKFLKIMFSYNNKELIINETVPNRFSPKSPDKAHLNLHINSLELGDSAVYFCASSQEGTARPNSNQPQHFGDGTRLSIL.